The rows below give T cell receptor beta chains drawn from one sample of a study of human T cells and chemical hapten exposure. TCRdb called the RACE reads again in MiXCR, with one record for every CDR3 protein. This sample has 150,000 to 200,000 distinct CDR3 sequences, with roughly 15% found just once. The sample was whole blood, taken in connection with sensitization to the hapten diphenylcyclopropenone (DPC). These receptors came from a young woman with alopecia areata. Some clones in this sample may be carry-over from other donors' samples. Both conserved end residues are part of each CDR3. The D gene is left open where the match is weak. Clone size is shown for a subset of rows, as once, few, many or a class of expanded clone.

v_gene,abundance,d_gene,j_gene,CDR3nt,CDR3aa
TRBV18,-,TRBD1,TRBJ1-2,TGTGCCAGCTCACCCGGACAGGGAGTTGTCTATGGCTACACCTTC,CASSPGQGVVYGYTF
TRBV12-3/TRBV12-4,-,-,TRBJ1-5,TGTGCCAGCAGCTTTGGACAGTACAATCAGCCCCAGCATTTT,CASSFGQYNQPQHF
TRBV7-9,few,TRBD1,TRBJ1-1,TGTGCCAGCACCGAGAGCGGCAGGGGGAGTGCTTTCTTT,CASTESGRGSAFF
TRBV7-9,-,-,TRBJ1-4,TGTGCCAGCAGCTATATATTGGCGGCAGTTAATGAAAAACTGTTTTTT,CASSYILAAVNEKLFF
TRBV27,-,-,TRBJ1-1,TGTGCCAGCGGCGAGACCGAAGCTTTCTTT,CASGETEAFF
TRBV6-5,few,TRBD1,TRBJ1-3,TGTGCCAGCAGAGAAACAGGGGCAACTGGAAACACCATATATTTT,CASRETGATGNTIYF
TRBV29-1,many,-,TRBJ2-3,TGCAGCGAGCCAGCGGAGGAGTATTTT,CSEPAEEYF
TRBV4-1,-,TRBD1,TRBJ1-2,TGCGCCAGCAGCCAGGGAGGACAGGGGAATGGTGGCTACACCTTC,CASSQGGQGNGGYTF
TRBV6-2/TRBV6-3,few,-,TRBJ2-1,TGTGCCAGCACTTTGGGGGGCAGCAGGGATGAGCAGTTCTTC,CASTLGGSRDEQFF
TRBV28,-,-,TRBJ2-5,TGTGCCAGCAGTTTATATCGAGAGACCCAGTACTTC,CASSLYRETQYF
TRBV20-1,few,TRBD2,TRBJ2-7,TGCAGTGCTAGAGAACCCTTAGCGGGAGTAGGGTCCTACGAGCAGTACTTC,CSAREPLAGVGSYEQYF
TRBV7-2,few,TRBD2,TRBJ2-1,TGTGCCAGCAGCTTCAGGGGTGGGACTAGCGGGGGCCCATCCCGAGAGCAGTTCTTC,CASSFRGGTSGGPSREQFF
TRBV25-1,-,-,TRBJ2-7,TGTGCCAGCAGTGAATACGGCAGACTAAACGAGCAGTACTTC,CASSEYGRLNEQYF
TRBV12-3/TRBV12-4,few,TRBD2,TRBJ2-2,TGTGCCAGCAGTTTCACGAGGACTAGCGGCATCACCGGGGAGCTGTTTTTT,CASSFTRTSGITGELFF
TRBV20-1,many,-,TRBJ2-3,TGCAGTGCTAGAGGAGGCGGATCTAGCACAGATACGCAGTATTTT,CSARGGGSSTDTQYF
TRBV18,many,TRBD1,TRBJ2-1,TGTGCCAGCTCACTGCCCGGGACAGGATCAAACTACAATGAGCAGTTCTTC,CASSLPGTGSNYNEQFF
TRBV7-6,-,-,TRBJ2-7,TGTGCCAGCAGCTTAGGGCCAGGGAGGAGTGAGCAGTACTTC,CASSLGPGRSEQYF
TRBV12-3/TRBV12-4,-,TRBD2,TRBJ2-1,TGTGCCAGCAGCCCGGGACTAGCGGGATGGCAGTTCTTC,CASSPGLAGWQFF
TRBV5-1,many,-,TRBJ2-5,TGCGCCAGCAGCTTTAGTGGATCAGAGACCCAGTACTTC,CASSFSGSETQYF
TRBV6-5,-,TRBD1,TRBJ2-7,TGTGCCAGCATGCCCGGACAGGAGTCCTACGAGCAGTACTTC,CASMPGQESYEQYF
TRBV7-9,few,-,TRBJ1-5,TGTGCCAGCAGCAGCAGGGAGGGGCAGCCCCAGCATTTT,CASSSREGQPQHF
TRBV5-4,many,-,TRBJ1-2,TGTGCCAGCAGCTTGGGGCAGGCGGCCCACTATGGCTACACCTTC,CASSLGQAAHYGYTF
TRBV5-1,few,-,TRBJ2-5,TGCGCCAGCAGCCAGGTCGGACGGATGGGGGAGACCCAGTACTTC,CASSQVGRMGETQYF
TRBV20-1,few,-,TRBJ1-6,TGCAGTGCTAGGGATTCCGGGAGGTCCTATAATTCACCCCTCCACTTT,CSARDSGRSYNSPLHF
TRBV27,-,-,TRBJ1-1,TGTGCCAGCAGTCCTTCACACGTAAAGAACACTGAAGCTTTCTTT,CASSPSHVKNTEAFF
TRBV16,few,TRBD2,TRBJ2-3,TGTGCCAGCAGCCAACGGAGCGGGACGGGTTCGGATACGCAGTATTTT,CASSQRSGTGSDTQYF
TRBV7-7,many,-,TRBJ2-2,TGTGCTAGCAGCCAGTCGAACACCGGGGAGCTGTTTTTT,CASSQSNTGELFF